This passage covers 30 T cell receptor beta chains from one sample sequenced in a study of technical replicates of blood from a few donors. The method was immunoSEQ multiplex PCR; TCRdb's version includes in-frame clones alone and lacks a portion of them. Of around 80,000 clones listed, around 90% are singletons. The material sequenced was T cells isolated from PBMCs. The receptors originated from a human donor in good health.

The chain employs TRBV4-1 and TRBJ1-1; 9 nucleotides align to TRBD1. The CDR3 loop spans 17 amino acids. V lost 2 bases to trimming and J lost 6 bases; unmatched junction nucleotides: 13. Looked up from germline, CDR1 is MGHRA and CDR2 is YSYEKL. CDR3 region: CASSQNHFRTGVSEAFF. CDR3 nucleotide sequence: TGCGCCAGCAGCCAAAACCATTTCCGGACAGGGGTATCTGAAGCTTTCTTT.

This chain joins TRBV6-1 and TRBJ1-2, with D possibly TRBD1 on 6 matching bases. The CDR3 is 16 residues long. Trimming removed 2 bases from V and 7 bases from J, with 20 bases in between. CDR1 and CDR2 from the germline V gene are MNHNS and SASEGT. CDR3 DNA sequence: TGTGCCAGCAGTGAAAGCGGTGTTGGACAGCACCCTGGCTACACCTTC. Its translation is CASSESGVGQHPGYTF.

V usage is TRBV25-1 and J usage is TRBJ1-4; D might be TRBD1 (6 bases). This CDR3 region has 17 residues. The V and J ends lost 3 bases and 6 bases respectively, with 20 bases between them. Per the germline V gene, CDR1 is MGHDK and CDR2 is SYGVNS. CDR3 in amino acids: CASSDSQGREYYEKLFF. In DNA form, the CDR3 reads TGTGCCAGCAGTGACTCACAGGGTAGGGAGTATTATGAAAAACTGTTTTTT.

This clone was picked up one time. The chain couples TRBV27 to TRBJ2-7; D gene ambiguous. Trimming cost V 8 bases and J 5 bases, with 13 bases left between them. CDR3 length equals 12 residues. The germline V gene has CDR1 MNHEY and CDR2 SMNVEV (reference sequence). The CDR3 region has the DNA TGTGCCAGCGGGCCTCTCGTGGACGAGCAGTACTTC. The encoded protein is CASGPLVDEQYF.

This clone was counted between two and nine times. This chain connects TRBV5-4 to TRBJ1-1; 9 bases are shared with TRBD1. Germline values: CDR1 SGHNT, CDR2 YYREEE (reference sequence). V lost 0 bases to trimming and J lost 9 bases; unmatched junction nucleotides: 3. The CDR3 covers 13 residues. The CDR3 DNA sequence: TGTGCCAGCAGCTTGGGGGGGACAGGGAAAGCTTTCTTT. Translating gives CASSLGGTGKAFF.

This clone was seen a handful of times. The CDR3 DNA reads as TGCGCCAGCAGCCAAGGGACTAGCGGGAGTTCCTACAATGAGCAGTTCTTC. Translating it yields CASSQGTSGSSYNEQFF. The rearrangement joins TRBV4-1 to TRBJ2-1; the match to TRBD2 covers 13 bases. The V gene's germline CDR1 is MGHRA and CDR2 YSYEKL. Trimming at V came to 1 base and at J to 1 base, leaving 1 base not matched to a gene. The CDR3 is made up of 17 amino acids.

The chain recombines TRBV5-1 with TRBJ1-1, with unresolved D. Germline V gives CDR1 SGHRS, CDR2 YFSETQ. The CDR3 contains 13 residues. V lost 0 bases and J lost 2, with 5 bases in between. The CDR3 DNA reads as TGCGCCAGCAGCTTGGGACTTAACACTGAAGCTTTCTTT. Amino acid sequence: CASSLGLNTEAFF.

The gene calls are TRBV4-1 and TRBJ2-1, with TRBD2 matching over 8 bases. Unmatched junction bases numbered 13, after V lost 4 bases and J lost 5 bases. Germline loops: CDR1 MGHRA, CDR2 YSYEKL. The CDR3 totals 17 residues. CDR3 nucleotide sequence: TGCGCCAGCAGCCGGATATCCGAGCGGGAGTTGAACAATGAGCAGTTCTTC. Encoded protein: CASSRISERELNNEQFF.

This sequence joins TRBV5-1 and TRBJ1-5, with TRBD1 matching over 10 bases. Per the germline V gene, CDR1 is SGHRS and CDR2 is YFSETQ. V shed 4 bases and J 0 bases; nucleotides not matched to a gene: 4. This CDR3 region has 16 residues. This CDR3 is CASSPGTGASNQPQHF. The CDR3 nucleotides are TGCGCCAGCAGCCCCGGGACAGGGGCTAGCAATCAGCCCCAGCATTTT.

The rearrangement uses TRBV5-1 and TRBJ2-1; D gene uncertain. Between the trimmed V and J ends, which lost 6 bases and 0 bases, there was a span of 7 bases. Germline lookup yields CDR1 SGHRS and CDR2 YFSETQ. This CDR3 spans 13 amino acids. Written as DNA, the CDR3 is TGCGCCAGCACTGGGCTCTCCTACAATGAGCAGTTCTTC. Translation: CASTGLSYNEQFF.

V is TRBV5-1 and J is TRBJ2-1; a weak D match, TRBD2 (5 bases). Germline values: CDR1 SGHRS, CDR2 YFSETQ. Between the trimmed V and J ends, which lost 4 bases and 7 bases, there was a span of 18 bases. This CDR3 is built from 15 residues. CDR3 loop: CASSRNRGDRNEQFF. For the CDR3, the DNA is TGCGCCAGCAGCCGAAATCGGGGTGACCGTAATGAGCAGTTCTTC. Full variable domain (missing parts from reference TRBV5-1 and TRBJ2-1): KAGVTQTPRYLIKTRGQQVTLSCSPISGHRSVSWYQQTPGQGLQFLFEYFSETQRNKGNFPGRFSGRQFSNSRSEMNVSTLELGDSALYLCASSRNRGDRNEQFFGPGTRLTVL.

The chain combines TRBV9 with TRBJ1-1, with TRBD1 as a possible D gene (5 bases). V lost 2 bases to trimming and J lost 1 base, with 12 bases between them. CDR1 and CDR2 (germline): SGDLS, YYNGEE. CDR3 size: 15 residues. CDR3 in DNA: TGTGCCAGCAGCGTCGGGGGAGTCACGAACACTGAAGCTTTCTTT. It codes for CASSVGGVTNTEAFF.

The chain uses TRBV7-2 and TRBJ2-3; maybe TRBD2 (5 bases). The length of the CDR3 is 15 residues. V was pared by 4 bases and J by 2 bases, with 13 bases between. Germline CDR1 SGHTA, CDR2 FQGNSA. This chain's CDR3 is CASSSRRESTDTQYF. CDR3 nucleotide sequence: TGTGCCAGCAGCTCGAGACGGGAATCCACAGATACGCAGTATTTT.

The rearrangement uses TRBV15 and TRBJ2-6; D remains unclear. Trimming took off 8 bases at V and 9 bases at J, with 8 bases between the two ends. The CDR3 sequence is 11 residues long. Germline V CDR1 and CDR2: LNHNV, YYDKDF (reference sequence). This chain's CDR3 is CATGTNNVLTF. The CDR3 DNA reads TGTGCCACCGGAACTAACAACGTCCTGACTTTC.

The CDR3 sequence: CASSPNSGRAPHEQFF. The CDR3 DNA sequence: TGTGCCAGCAGCCCAAATAGCGGGAGGGCCCCCCATGAGCAGTTCTTC. This chain joins TRBV11-2 and TRBJ2-1; 11 bases map to TRBD2. From germline, CDR1 is SGHAT and CDR2 FQNNGV. Trimming at V came to 5 bases and at J to 8 bases, leaving 11 bases not matched to a gene. CDR3 length equals 16 residues.

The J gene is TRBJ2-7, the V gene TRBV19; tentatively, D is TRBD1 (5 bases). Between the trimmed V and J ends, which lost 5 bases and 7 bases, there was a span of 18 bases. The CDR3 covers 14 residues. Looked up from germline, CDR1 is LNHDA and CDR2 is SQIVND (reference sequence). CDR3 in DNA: TGTGCCAGTAGTCCAGACAGAGTTCTCGGGGAGCAGTACTTC. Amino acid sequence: CASSPDRVLGEQYF.

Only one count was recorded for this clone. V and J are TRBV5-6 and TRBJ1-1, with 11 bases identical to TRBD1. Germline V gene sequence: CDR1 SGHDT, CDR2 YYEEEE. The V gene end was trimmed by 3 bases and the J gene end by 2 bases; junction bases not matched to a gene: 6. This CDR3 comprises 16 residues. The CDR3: CASSWDRGVSNTEAFF. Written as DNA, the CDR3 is TGTGCCAGCAGCTGGGACAGGGGGGTATCCAACACTGAAGCTTTCTTT.

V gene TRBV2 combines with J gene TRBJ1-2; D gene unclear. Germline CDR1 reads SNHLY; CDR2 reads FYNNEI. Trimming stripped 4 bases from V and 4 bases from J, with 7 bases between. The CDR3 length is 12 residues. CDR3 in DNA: TGTGCCAGCAGTGTCGCAGGCTATGGCTACACCTTC. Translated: CASSVAGYGYTF.

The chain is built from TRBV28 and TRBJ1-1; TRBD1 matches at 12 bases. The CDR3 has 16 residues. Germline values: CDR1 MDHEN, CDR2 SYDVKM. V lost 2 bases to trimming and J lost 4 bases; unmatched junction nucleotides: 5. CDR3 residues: CASSLKGQGAITEAFF. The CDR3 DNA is TGTGCCAGCAGTTTAAAGGGACAGGGGGCGATCACTGAAGCTTTCTTT.

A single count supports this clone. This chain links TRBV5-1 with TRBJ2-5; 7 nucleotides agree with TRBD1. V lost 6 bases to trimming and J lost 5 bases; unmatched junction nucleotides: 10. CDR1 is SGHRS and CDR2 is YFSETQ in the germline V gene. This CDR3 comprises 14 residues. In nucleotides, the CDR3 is TGCGCCAGCACCTTCGGACAGGCTAAGGAGACCCAGTACTTC. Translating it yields CASTFGQAKETQYF.

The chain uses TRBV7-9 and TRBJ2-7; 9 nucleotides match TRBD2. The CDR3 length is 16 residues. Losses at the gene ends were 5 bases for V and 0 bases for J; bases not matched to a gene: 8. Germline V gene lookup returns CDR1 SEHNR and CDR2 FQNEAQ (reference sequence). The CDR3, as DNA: TGTGCCAGCAGCAATTCTCTAGCGGGGACCTCCTACGAGCAGTACTTC. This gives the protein CASSNSLAGTSYEQYF.

CDR3 bases: TGTGCCAGCAGCTTCGGCGGGGGGTTCATCTACGAGCAGTACTTC. Residues: CASSFGGGFIYEQYF. This chain connects TRBV7-9 to TRBJ2-7; 8 bases agree with TRBD2. Germline V lookup: CDR1 SEHNR, CDR2 FQNEAQ (reference sequence). This CDR3 region has 15 residues. V trimming: 3 bases; J trimming: 3 bases; junction bases outside the gene matches: 7.

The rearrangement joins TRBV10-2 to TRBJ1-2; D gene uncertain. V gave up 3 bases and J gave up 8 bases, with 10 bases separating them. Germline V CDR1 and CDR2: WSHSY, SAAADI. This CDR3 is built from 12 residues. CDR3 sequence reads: CASSEAGNGYTF. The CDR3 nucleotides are TGCGCCAGCAGTGAAGCCGGGAACGGCTACACCTTC.

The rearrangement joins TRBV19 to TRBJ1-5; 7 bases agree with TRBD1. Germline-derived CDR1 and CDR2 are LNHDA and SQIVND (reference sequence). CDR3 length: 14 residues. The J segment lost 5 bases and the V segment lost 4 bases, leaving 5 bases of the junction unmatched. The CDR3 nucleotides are TGTGCCAGTAGTACCGAACAGGGGCATCAGCCCCAGCATTTT. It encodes CASSTEQGHQPQHF.

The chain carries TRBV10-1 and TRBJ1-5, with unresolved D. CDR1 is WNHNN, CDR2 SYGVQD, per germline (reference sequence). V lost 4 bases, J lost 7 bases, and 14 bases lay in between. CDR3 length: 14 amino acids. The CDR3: CASSAGGSSQPQHF. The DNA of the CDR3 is TGCGCCAGCAGTGCTGGAGGTAGTAGCCAGCCCCAGCATTTT.

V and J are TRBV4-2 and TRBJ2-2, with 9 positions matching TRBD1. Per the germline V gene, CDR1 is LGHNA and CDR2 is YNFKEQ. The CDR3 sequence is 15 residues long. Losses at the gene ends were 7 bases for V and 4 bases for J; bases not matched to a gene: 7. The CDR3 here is CASTPQGAVTGELFF. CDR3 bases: TGTGCCAGCACTCCACAGGGGGCGGTCACCGGGGAGCTGTTTTTT.

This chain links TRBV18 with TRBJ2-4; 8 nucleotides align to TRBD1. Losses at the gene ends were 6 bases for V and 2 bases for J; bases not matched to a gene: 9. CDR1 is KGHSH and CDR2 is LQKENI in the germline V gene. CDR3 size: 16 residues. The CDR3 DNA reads TGTGCCAGCTCGCCCGACAGGGGCTTACCCAAAAACATTCAGTACTTC. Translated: CASSPDRGLPKNIQYF.

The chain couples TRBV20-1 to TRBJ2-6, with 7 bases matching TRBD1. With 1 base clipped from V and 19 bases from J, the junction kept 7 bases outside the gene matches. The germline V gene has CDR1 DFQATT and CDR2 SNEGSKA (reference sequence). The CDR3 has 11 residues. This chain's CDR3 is CSARVSDRDTF. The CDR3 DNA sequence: TGCAGTGCTAGAGTATCCGACAGGGACACTTTC.

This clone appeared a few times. The CDR3 here is CASDAGGGELFF. In DNA form, the CDR3 reads TGTGCCAGCGACGCGGGCGGCGGGGAGCTGTTTTTT. The chain is built from TRBV7-9 and TRBJ2-2; tentative D call: TRBD2 (5 bases). The CDR3 loop spans 12 amino acids. Germline loops: CDR1 SEHNR, CDR2 FQNEAQ (reference sequence). The germline V and J ends were trimmed by 8 bases and 7 bases, with 11 bases remaining between them. The complete variable domain, with remaining parts taken from reference TRBV7-9 and TRBJ2-2, reads DTGVSQNPRHKITKRGQNVTFRCDPISEHNRLYWYRQTLGQGPEFLTYFQNEAQLEKSRLLSDRFSAERPKGSFSTLEIQRTEQGDSAMYLCASDAGGGELFFGEGSRLTVL.

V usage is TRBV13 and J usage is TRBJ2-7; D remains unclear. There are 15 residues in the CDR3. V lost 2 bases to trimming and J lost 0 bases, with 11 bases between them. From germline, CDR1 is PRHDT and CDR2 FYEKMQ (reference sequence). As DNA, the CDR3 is TGTGCCAGCAGCTTACAGCCCCGGAGCTCCTACGAGCAGTACTTC. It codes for CASSLQPRSSYEQYF.